The source of this T cell receptor beta chain is a study of control samples from healthy donors and cancer patients. Measured with immunoSEQ multiplex PCR; TCRdb has only the in-frame clones, and not every one. Of 80,000 or so clones detected, 94% appear once; the ten largest clones hold around 6.5%. The source of this sequence is a woman aged 40-49 years in good health. The sample taken for sequencing was blood.

The DNA of the CDR3 is TGTGCCAGCTCAACCGGGACATTAAACTATGGCTACACCTTC. Its protein is CASSTGTLNYGYTF. The chain links TRBV18 to TRBJ1-2; a possible D gene is TRBD1 (6 bases). Per the germline V gene, CDR1 is KGHSH and CDR2 is LQKENI. CDR3 length equals 14 residues. The ends were cut back, 5 bases at V and 2 bases at J, with 12 bases in the middle.